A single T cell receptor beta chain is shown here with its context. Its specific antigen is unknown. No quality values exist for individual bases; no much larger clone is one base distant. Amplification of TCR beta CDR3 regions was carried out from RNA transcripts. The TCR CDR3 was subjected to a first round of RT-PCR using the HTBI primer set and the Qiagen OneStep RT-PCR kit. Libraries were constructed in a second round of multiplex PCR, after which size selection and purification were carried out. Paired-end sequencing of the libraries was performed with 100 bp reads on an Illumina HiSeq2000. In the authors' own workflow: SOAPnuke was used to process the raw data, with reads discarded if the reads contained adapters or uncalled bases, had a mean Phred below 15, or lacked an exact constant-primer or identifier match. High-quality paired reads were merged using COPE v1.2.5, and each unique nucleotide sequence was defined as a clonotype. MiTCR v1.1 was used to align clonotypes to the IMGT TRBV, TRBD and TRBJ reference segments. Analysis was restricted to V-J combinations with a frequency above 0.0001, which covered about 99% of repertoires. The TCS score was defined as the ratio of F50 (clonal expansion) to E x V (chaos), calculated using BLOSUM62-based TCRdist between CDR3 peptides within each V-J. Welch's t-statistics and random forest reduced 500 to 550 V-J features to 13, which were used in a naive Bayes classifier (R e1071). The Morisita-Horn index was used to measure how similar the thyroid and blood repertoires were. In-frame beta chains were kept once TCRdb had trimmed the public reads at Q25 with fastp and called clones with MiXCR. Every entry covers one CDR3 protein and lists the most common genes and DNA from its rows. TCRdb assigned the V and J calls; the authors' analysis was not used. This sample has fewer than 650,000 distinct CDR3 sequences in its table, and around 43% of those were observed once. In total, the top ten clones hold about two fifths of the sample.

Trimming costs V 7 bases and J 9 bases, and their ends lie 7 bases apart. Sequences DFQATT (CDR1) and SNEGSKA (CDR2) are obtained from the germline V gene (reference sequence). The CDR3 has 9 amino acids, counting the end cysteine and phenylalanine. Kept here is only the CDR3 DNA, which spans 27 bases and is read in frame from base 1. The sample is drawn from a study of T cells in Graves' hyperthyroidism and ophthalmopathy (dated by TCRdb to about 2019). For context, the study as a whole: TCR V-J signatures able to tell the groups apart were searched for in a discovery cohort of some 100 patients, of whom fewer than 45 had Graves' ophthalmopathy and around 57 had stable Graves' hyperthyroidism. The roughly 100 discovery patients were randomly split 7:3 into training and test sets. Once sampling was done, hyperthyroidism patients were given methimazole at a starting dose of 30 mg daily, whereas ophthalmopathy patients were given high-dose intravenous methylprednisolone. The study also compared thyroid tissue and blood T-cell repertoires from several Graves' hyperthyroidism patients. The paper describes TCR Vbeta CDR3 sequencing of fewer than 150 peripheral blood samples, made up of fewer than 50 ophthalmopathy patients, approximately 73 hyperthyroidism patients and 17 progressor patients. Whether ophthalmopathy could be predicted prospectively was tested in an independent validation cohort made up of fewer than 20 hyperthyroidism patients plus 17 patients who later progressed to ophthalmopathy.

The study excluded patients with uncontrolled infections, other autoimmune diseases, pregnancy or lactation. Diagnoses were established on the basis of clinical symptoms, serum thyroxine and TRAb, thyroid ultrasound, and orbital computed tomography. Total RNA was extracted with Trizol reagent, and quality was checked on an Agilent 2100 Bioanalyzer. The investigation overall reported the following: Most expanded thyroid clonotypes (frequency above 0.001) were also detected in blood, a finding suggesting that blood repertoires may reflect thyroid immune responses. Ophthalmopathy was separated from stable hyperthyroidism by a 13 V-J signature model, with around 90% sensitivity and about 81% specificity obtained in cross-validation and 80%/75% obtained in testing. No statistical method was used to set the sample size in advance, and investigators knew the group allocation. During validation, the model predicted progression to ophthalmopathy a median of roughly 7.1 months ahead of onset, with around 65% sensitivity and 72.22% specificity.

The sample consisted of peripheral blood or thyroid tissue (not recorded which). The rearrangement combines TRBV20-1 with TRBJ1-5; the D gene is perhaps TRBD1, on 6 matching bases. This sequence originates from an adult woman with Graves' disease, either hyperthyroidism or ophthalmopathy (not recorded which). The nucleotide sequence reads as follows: TGCAGTGGAGGGGGGCCCCAGCATTTT. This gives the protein CSGGGPQHF.